The source of this T cell receptor beta chain is a study of patients and donors after allogeneic stem cell transplantation. This CDR3 spans 16 amino acids. CDR1 is SNHLY, CDR2 FYNNEI, per germline. J gave up 5 bases and V 10 bases, and 12 bases lay outside the gene matches. TCRdb redid the calling of the RT-PCR reads with MiXCR, one entry per CDR3 protein. The table includes roughly 960,000 distinct CDR3 sequences, more than 15% detected once. The V and J genes are TRBV2 and TRBJ2-1; 12 nucleotides line up with TRBD2. This receptor was taken from a human donor who was either an allogeneic HSCT recipient or a stem cell or donor lymphocyte infusion donor (not recorded which). It is not recorded whose cells these are; they may come from a transplant donor. Sequencing used blood, either unsorted or a sorted T cell fraction (not recorded which). CDR3 sequence (DNA): TGTGCCACCATGATCCTAGCGGGAGGGCCGGACAATGAGCAGTTCTTC. It specifies CATMILAGGPDNEQFF.